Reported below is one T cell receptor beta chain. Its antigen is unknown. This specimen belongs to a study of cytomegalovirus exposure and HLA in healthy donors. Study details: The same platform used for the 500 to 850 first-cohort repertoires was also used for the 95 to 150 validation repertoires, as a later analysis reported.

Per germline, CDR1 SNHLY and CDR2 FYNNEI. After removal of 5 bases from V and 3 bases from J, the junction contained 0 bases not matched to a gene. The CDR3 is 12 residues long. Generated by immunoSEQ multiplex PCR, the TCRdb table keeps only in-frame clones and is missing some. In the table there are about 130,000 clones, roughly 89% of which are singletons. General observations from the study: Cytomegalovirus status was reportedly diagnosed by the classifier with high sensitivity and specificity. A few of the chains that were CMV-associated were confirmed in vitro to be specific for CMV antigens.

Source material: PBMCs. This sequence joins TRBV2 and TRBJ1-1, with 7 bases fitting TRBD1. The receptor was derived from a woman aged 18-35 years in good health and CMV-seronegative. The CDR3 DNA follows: TGTGCCAGCAGTCAGGGGGACACTGAAGCTTTCTTT. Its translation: CASSQGDTEAFF.